In its sample, the clone carrying this TCR beta chain was seen once. These data originate in a study of T cell responses to AZD1222 COVID-19 vaccine. Profiled with immunoSEQ multiplex PCR; TCRdb holds only in-frame clones, not every one. The sample has 45,000 to 70,000 clones, about 90% seen once. V lost 6 bases to trimming and J lost 2 bases, with 11 bases between them. Germline V lookup: CDR1 MNHNY, CDR2 SVGAGI (reference sequence). CDR3 length equals 13 residues. V gene TRBV6-6 combines with J gene TRBJ2-7; D remains ambiguous. This sequence originates from an adult in good health. The material sequenced was peripheral blood, taken on day 0 of AZD1222 vaccination. CDR3 loop: CASSPLGPYEQYF. The CDR3, as DNA: TGTGCCAGCAGCCCCTTGGGTCCCTACGAGCAGTACTTC.